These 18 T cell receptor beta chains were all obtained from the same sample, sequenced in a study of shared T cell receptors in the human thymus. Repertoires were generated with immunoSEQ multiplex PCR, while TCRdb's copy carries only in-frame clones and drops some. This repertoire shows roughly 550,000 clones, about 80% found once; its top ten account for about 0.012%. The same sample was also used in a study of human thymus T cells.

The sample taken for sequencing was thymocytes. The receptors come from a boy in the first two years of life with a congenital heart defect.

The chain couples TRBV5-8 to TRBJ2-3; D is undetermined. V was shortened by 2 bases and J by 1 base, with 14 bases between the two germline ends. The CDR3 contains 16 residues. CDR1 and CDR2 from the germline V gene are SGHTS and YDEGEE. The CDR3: CASSFRPARGTDTQYF. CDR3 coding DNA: TGTGCCAGCAGCTTCCGACCCGCTAGAGGCACAGATACGCAGTATTTT. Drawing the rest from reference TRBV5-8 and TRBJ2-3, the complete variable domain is EAGVTQSPTHLIKTRGQQATLRCSPISGHTSVYWYQQALGLGLQFLLWYDEGEERNRGNFPPRFSGRQFPNYSSELNVNALELEDSALYLCASSFRPARGTDTQYFGPGTRLTVL.

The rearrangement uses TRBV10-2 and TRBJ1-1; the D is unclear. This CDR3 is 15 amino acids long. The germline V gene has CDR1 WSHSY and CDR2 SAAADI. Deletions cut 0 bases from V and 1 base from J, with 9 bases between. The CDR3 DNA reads TGCGCCAGCAGTGAGTCAGGTGGAGGGAACACTGAAGCTTTCTTT. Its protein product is CASSESGGGNTEAFF.

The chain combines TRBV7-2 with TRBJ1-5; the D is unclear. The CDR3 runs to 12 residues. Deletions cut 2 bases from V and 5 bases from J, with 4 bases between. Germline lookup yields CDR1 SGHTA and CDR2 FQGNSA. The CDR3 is CASSLTDQPQHF. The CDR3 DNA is TGTGCCAGCAGCTTAACGGATCAGCCCCAGCATTTT.

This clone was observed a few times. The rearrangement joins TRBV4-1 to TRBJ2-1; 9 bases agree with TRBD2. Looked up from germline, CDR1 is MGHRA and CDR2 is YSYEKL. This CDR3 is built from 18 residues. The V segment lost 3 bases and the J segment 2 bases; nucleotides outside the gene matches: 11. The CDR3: CASSQDGIGLATYNEQFF. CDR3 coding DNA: TGCGCCAGCAGCCAGGATGGCATTGGACTAGCGACCTACAATGAGCAGTTCTTC.

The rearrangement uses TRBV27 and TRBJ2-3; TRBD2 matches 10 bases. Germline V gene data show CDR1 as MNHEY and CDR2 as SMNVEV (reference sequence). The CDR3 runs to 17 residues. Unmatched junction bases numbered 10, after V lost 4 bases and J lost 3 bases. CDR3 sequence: CASSYPLAGAWTDTQYF. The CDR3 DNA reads TGTGCCAGCAGTTACCCTCTAGCGGGAGCTTGGACAGATACGCAGTATTTT.

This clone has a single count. The chain's CDR3 is CASSVFPGGWNQPQHF. In nucleotides, the CDR3 is TGTGCCAGCAGTGTGTTTCCAGGGGGTTGGAATCAGCCCCAGCATTTT. This chain connects TRBV6-1 to TRBJ1-5; 7 bases fit TRBD1. The J segment lost 4 bases and the V segment lost 4 bases, leaving 10 bases of the junction unmatched. Germline V gives CDR1 MNHNS, CDR2 SASEGT. This CDR3 contains 16 residues.

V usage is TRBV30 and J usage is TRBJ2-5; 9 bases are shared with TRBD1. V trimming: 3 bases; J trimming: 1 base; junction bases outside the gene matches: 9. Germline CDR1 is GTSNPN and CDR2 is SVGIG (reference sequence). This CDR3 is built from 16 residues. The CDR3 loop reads CAWRSTGGISQETQYF. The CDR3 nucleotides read TGTGCCTGGAGATCGACAGGGGGTATCAGCCAAGAGACCCAGTACTTC.

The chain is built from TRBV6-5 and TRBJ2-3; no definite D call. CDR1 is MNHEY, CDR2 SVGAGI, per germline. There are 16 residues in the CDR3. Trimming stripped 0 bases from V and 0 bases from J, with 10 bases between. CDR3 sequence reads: CASSYSEALSTDTQYF. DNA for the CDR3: TGTGCCAGCAGTTACTCTGAGGCTTTAAGCACAGATACGCAGTATTTT.

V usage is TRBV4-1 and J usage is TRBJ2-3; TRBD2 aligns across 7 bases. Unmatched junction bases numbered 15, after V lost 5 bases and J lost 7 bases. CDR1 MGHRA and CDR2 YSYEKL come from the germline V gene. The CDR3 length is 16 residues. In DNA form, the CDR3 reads TGCGCCAGCAGCATGCCCGTGGGGGGAGGGCCGTATACGCAGTATTTT. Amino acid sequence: CASSMPVGGGPYTQYF.

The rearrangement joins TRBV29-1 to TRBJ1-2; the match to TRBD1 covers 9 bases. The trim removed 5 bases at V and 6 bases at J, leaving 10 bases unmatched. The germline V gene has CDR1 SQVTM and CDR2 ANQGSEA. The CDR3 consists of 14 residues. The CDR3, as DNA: TGCAGCGTTACGTGGGACAGGGAGAGGGATGGCTACACCTTC. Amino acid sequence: CSVTWDRERDGYTF. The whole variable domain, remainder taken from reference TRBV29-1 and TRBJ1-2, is SAVISQKPSRDICQRGTSLTIQCQVDSQVTMMFWYRQQPGQSLTLIATANQGSEATYESGFVIDKFPISRPNLTFSTLTVSNMSPEDSSIYLCSVTWDRERDGYTFGSGTRLTVV.

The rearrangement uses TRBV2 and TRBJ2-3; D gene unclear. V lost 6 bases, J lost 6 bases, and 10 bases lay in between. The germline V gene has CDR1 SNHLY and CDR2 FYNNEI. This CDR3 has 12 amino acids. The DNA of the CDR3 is TGTGCCAGCAGCGCCGTAGAGGATACGCAGTATTTT. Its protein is CASSAVEDTQYF.

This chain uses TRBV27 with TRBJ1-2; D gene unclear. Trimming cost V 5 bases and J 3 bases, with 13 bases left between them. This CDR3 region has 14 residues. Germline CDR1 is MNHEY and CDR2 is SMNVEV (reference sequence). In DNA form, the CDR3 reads TGTGCCAGCAGTCCCGGGTCCCTCGACTATGGCTACACCTTC. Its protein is CASSPGSLDYGYTF.

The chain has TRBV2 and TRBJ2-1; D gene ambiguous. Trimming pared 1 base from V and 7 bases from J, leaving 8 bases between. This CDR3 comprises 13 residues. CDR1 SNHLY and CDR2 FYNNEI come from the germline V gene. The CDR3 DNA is TGTGCCAGCAGTGAAGGACTTCAAAATGAGCAGTTCTTC. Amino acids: CASSEGLQNEQFF.

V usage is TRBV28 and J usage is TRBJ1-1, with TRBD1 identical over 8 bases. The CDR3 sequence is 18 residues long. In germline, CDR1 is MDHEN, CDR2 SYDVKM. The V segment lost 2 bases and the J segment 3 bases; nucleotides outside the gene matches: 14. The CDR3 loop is CASSLRVSTGVRDTEAFF. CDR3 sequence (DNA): TGTGCCAGCAGTTTACGCGTTTCGACAGGGGTCAGGGACACTGAAGCTTTCTTT.

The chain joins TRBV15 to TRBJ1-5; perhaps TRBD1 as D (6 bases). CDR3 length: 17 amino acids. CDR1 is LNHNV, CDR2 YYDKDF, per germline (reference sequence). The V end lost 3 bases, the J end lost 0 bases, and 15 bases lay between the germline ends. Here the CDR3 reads CATSSQRQADSNQPQHF. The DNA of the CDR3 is TGTGCCACCAGCAGTCAAAGACAGGCCGATAGCAATCAGCCCCAGCATTTT.

The CDR3 reads CASSAGSVVSYEQYF. The CDR3 nucleotides read TGTGCCAGCAGTGCGGGGTCAGTTGTCTCCTACGAGCAGTACTTC. The V and J genes are TRBV2 and TRBJ2-5; tentatively, D is TRBD2 (5 bases). The end of the DNA fits TRBJ2-7 better, so the J call may be wrong. The CDR3 totals 15 residues. Looked up from germline, CDR1 is SNHLY and CDR2 is FYNNEI.

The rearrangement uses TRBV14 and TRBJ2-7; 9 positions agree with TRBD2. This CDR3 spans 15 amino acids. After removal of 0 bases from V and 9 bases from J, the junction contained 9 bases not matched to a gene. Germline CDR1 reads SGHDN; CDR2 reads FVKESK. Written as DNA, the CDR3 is TGTGCCAGCAGCCAAGATTGGAAGCGGGAGGAGGGGCAGTACTTC. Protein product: CASSQDWKREEGQYF.

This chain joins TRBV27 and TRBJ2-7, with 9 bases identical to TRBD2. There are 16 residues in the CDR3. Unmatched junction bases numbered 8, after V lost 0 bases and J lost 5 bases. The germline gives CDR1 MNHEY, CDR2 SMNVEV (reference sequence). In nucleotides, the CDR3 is TGTGCCAGCAGTTTATCACAGGCTAGCGGGAACCACGAGCAGTACTTC. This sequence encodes CASSLSQASGNHEQYF.